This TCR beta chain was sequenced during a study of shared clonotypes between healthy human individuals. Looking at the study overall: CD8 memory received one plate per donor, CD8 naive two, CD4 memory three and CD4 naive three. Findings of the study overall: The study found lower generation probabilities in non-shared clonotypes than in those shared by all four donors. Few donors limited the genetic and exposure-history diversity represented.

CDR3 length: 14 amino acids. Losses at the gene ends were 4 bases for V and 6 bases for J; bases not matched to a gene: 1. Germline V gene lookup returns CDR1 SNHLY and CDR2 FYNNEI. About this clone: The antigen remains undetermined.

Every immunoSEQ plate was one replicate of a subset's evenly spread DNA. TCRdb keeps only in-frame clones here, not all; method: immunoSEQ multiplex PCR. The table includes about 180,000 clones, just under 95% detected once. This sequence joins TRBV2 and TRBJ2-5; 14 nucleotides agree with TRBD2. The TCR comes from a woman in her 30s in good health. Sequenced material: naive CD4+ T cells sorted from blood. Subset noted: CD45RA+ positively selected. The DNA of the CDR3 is TGTGCCAGCAGTGGACTAGCGGGAGGGAAGACCCAGTACTTC. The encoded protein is CASSGLAGGKTQYF.